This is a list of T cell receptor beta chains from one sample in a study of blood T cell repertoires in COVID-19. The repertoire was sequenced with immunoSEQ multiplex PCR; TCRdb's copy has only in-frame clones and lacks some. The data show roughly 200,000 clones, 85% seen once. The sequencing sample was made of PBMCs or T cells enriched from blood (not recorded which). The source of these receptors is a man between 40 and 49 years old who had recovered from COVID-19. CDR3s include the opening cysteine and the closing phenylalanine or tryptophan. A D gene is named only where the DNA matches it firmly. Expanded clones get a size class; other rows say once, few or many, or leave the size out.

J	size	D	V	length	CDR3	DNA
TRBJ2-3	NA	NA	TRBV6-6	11	CASKGADTQYF	TGTGCCAGCAAGGGGGCAGATACGCAGTATTTT
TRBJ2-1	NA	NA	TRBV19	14	CASSIVGPYNEQFF	TGTGCCAGTAGTATCGTGGGCCCCTACAATGAGCAGTTCTTC
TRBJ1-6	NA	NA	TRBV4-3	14	CASSQSLMNSPLHF	TGCGCCAGCAGCCAGAGTCTTATGAATTCACCCCTCCACTTT
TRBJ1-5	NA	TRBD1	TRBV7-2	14	CASSLDRGGQPQHF	TGTGCCAGCAGCTTAGACAGGGGTGGACAGCCCCAGCATTTT
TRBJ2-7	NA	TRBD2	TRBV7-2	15	CASSLAQLAGGEQYF	TGTGCCAGCAGCTTAGCGCAACTAGCGGGAGGCGAGCAGTACTTC
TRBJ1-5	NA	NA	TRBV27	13	CASSSVGDQPQHF	TGTGCCAGCAGTTCAGTCGGAGATCAGCCCCAGCATTTT
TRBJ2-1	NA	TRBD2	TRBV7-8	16	CASSLVLAGGVNEQFF	TGTGCCAGCAGCCTCGTACTAGCGGGAGGTGTAAATGAGCAGTTCTTC
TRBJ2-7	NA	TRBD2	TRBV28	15	CASSSSTTSGLEQYF	TGTGCCAGCAGTTCTAGTACGACTAGCGGTCTCGAGCAGTACTTC
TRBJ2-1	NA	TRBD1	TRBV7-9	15	CASSLGQGAYNEQFF	TGTGCCAGCAGCTTAGGACAGGGGGCCTACAATGAGCAGTTCTTC
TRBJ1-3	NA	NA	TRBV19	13	CASSWGAGNTIYF	TGTGCCAGTAGCTGGGGAGCTGGAAACACCATATATTTT
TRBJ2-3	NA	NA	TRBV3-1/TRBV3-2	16	CASSQGASRRTDTQYF	TGTGCCAGCAGCCAAGGTGCTAGTCGGAGGACAGATACGCAGTATTTT
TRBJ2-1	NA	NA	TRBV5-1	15	CASSLLTGGGNEQFF	TGCGCCAGCAGCTTGTTGACCGGCGGAGGCAATGAGCAGTTCTTC
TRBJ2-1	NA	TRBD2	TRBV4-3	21	CASSQDWGTAVAGGFGNEQFF	TGCGCCAGCAGCCAAGATTGGGGGACAGCAGTAGCGGGAGGTTTCGGAAATGAGCAGTTCTTC
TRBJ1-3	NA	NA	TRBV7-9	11	CATFSGNTIYF	TGTGCCACCTTCTCTGGAAACACCATATATTTT
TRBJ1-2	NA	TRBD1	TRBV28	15	CASSSPGQGNYGYTF	TGTGCCAGCAGTTCTCCGGGACAGGGGAACTATGGCTACACCTTC
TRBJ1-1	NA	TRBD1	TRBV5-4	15	CASSFTGQGDTEAFF	TGTGCCAGCAGCTTTACTGGGCAGGGGGACACTGAAGCTTTCTTT
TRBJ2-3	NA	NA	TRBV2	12	CAGRTSTDTQYF	TGTGCCGGCAGGACTAGCACAGATACGCAGTATTTT
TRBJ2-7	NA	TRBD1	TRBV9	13	CASSGGTAYEQYF	TGTGCCAGCAGCGGAGGGACAGCTTACGAGCAGTACTTC
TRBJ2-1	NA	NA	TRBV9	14	CASSVVSDYNEQFF	TGTGCCAGCAGCGTAGTAAGCGACTACAATGAGCAGTTCTTC
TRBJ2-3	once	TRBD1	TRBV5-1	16	CASSLFVGTGTNTQYF	TGCGCCAGCAGCTTGTTCGTCGGGACAGGTACAAACACGCAGTATTTT
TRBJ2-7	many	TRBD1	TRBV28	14	CASRGTGDSYEQYF	TGTGCCAGCAGAGGGACAGGCGATTCCTACGAGCAGTACTTC
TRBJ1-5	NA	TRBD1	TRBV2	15	CASSKTGGAVQPQHF	TGTGCCAGCAGTAAGACAGGGGGCGCGGTTCAGCCCCAGCATTTT
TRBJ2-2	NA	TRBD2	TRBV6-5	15	CASRPGLAGTGELFF	TGTGCCAGCAGACCCGGACTAGCAGGCACCGGGGAGCTGTTTTTT
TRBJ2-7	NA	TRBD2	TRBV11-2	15	CASSLGTSGPYEQYF	TGTGCCAGCAGCTTAGGGACTAGCGGCCCCTACGAGCAGTACTTC
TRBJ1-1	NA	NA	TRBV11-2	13	CASSLTRNTEAFF	TGTGCCAGCAGCCTTACGAGGAACACTGAAGCTTTCTTT
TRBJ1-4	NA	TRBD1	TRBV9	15	CASSFAGTGVEKLFF	TGTGCCAGCAGCTTTGCCGGGACAGGGGTTGAAAAACTGTTTTTT
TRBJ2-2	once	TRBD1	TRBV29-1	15	CSVPSDRGLTRELFF	TGCAGCGTTCCTTCAGACAGGGGATTAACCAGGGAGCTGTTTTTT
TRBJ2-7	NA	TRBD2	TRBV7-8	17	CASSYPKETSSSYEQYF	TGTGCCAGCAGCTACCCGAAGGAGACTAGCTCCTCCTACGAGCAGTACTTC
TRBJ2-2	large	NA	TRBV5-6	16	CASSLDQGRGTGELFF	TGTGCCAGCAGCCTAGATCAGGGGCGAGGCACCGGGGAGCTGTTTTTT
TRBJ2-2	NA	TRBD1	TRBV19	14	CASSGRGPTGELFF	TGTGCCAGTAGCGGCAGGGGGCCCACCGGGGAGCTGTTTTTT
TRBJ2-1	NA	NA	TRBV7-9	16	CASSLVTQGRYNEQFF	TGTGCCAGCAGCTTAGTTACACAGGGTAGATACAATGAGCAGTTCTTC
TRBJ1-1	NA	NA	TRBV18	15	CASSPYTPGDTEAFF	TGTGCCAGCTCACCATATACGCCGGGGGACACTGAAGCTTTCTTT
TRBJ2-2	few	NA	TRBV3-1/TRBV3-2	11	CASSQAGELFF	TGTGCCAGCAGCCAAGCGGGGGAGCTGTTTTTT
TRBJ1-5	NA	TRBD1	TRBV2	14	CASRGTGYNQPQHF	TGTGCCAGCAGAGGGACAGGTTACAATCAGCCCCAGCATTTT
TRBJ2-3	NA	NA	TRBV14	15	CASSQGLTSTDTQYF	TGTGCCAGCAGCCAAGGCTTAACTAGCACAGATACGCAGTATTTT
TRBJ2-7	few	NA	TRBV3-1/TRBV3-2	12	CASSQEGGEQYF	TGTGCCAGCAGCCAAGAAGGGGGCGAGCAGTACTTC